The following is a T cell receptor (beta chain) sequence with its context. What it binds is unknown. The sample is drawn from a study of T cell responses to AZD1222 COVID-19 vaccine. Whole-study results and caveats: Of spike-specific TCRs, nearly half reportedly target regions left unmutated in variants. Baseline seropositivity occurred in only a handful of AZD1222 recipients.

Between the trimmed V and J ends, which lost 10 bases and 7 bases, there was a span of 17 bases. The CDR3 length is 12 residues. Germline CDR1 is MNHEY and CDR2 is SVGAGI. The assay was immunoSEQ multiplex PCR, and TCRdb's table has in-frame clones only and misses some. The sample lists about 200,000 clones, 90% to 95% seen once, with roughly 3.5% in the top ten. The sequence was collected from an adult who received the AZD1222 COVID-19 vaccine. V and J are TRBV6-5 and TRBJ2-7; the D call may be TRBD1 or TRBD2 (7 bases each). The input for sequencing was peripheral blood, taken 28 days after the second AZD1222 dose. The CDR3 DNA sequence: TGTGCCACGGGGGAGGGGGCGCGGGAGCAGTACTTC. This sequence encodes CATGEGAREQYF.